This note documents a single T cell receptor beta chain sequence. These data originate in a study of shared clonotypes between healthy human individuals. CDR1 and CDR2 from the germline V gene are SGHVS and FQNEAQ. Trimming left V 0 bases short and J 0 bases short, with 10 bases between. The CDR3 is 16 amino acids. The data were produced by immunoSEQ multiplex PCR, yet TCRdb's version contains in-frame clones alone and is incomplete. Of approximately 710,000 clones in the sample, less than 95% were seen once. The chain recombines TRBV7-8 with TRBJ2-3; weak D call: TRBD1 (5 bases). The source is a man aged 18 to 29 in good health. Some clones in this sample may be carry-over from other donors' samples. The sequencing sample was made of memory CD8+ T cells from PBMCs. Specified subset: CD45RO+ cells pooled with CCR7-negative TemRA cells. CDR3 nucleotides: TGTGCCAGCAGCTTAGCGTTTGCAGGGAGCACAGATACGCAGTATTTT. This encodes CASSLAFAGSTDTQYF.